This TCR beta chain comes out of a study of T cell repertoires in cytomegalovirus infection. TCRdb called the reads again in MiXCR, with one record for every CDR3 protein. The table records 750,000 to 900,000 distinct CDR3 sequences, almost 30% of them present only once. Notes on this clonotype: The target antigen is unknown.

The CDR3 covers 17 residues. Germline lookup yields CDR1 MNHEY and CDR2 SMNVEV (reference sequence). V lost 5 bases to trimming and J lost 5 bases; unmatched junction nucleotides: 12. The study, taken as a whole, reports: Carriers of CMV plus the relevant HLA were identified by cumulative public TCR beta family frequency.

This TCR derives from a human donor in good health (CMV status not recorded). Some clones in this sample may be carry-over from other donors' samples. Sequences were derived from cultured CD8+ T cells from PBMCs, sampled from culture after CMV antigen stimulation. The chain joins TRBV27 to TRBJ2-3, with 11 bases lining up with TRBD2. The DNA of the CDR3 is TGTGCCAGCAGTAGAAAAACTAGCGGGGGTTTTGTAGATACGCAGTATTTT. It specifies CASSRKTSGGFVDTQYF.